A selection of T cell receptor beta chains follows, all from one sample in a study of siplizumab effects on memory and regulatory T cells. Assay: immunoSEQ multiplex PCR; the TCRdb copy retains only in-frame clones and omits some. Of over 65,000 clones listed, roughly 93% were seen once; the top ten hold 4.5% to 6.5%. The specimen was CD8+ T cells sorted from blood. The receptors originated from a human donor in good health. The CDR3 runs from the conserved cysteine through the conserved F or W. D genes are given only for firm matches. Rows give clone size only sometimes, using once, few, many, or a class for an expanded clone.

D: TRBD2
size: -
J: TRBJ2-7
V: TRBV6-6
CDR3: CASSITAGSYEQYF
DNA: TGTGCCAGCAGCATAACAGCGGGGAGCTACGAGCAGTACTTC

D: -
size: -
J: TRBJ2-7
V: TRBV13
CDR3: CASSRSGGEQYF
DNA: TGTGCCAGCAGCCGAAGTGGCGGCGAGCAGTACTTC

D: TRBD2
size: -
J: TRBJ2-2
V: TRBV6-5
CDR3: CASSYPSGGAIGELFF
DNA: TGTGCCAGCAGTTACCCTAGCGGGGGGGCGATCGGGGAGCTGTTTTTT

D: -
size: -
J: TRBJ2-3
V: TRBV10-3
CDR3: CAVSPGPDTQYF
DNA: TGTGCCGTATCCCCCGGGCCAGATACGCAGTATTTT

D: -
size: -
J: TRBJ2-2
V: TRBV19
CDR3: CASSIGQANTGELFF
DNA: TGTGCCAGTAGTATTGGACAAGCGAACACCGGGGAGCTGTTTTTT

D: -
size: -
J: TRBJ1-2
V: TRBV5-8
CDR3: CASSGTDYYGYTF
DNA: TGTGCCAGCAGCGGAACAGACTATTATGGCTACACCTTC

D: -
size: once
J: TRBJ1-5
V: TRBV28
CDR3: CVTAKTPYSNQPQHF
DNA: TGTGTAACAGCAAAGACACCTTATAGCAATCAGCCCCAGCATTTT

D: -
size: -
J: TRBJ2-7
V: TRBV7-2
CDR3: CASSNSGGTHEQYF
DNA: TGTGCCAGCAGCAACTCAGGGGGGACTCACGAGCAGTACTTC

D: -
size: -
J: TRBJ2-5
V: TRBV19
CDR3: CASSSPAGQETQYF
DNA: TGTGCCAGTAGTTCTCCAGCGGGCCAAGAGACCCAGTACTTC

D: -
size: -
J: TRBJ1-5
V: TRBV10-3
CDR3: CAISEGSGNQPQHF
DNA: TGTGCCATCAGTGAGGGTTCCGGCAATCAGCCCCAGCATTTT

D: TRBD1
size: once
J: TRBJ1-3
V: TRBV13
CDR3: CASSSPISRGLLSGNTIYF
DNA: TGTGCCAGCAGCTCTCCCATATCCAGGGGGCTTCTCTCTGGAAACACCATATATTTT

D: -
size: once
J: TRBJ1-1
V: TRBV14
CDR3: CASSQDAGMNTEAFF
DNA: TGTGCCAGCAGCCAAGACGCTGGGATGAACACTGAAGCTTTCTTT

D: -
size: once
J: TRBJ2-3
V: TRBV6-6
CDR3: CASSYLGDTQYF
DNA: TGTGCCAGCAGTTACTTAGGAGATACGCAGTATTTT

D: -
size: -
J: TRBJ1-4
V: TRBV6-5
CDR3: CASSYSRGELFF
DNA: TGTGCCAGCAGTTACTCAAGGGGGGAACTGTTTTTT

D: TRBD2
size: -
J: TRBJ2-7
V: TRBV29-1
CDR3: CSVSSGGAVYEQYF
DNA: TGCAGCGTTTCTAGCGGGGGGGCCGTTTACGAGCAGTACTTC

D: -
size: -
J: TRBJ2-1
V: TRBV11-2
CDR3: CASSSEPEPSSYNEQFF
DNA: TGTGCCAGCAGCTCCGAGCCAGAACCTAGCTCCTACAATGAGCAGTTCTTC

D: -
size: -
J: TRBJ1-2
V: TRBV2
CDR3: CASSLVGKGDNYGYTF
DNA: TGTGCCAGCAGCCTGGTGGGGAAGGGGGATAACTATGGCTACACCTTC

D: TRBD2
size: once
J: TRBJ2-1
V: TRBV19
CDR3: CASSHTSGAGNEQFF
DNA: TGTGCCAGTAGTCACACTAGCGGGGCGGGCAATGAGCAGTTCTTC

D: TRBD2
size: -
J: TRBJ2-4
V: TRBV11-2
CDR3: CASSPQRTSGAIQYF
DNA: TGTGCCAGCAGCCCCCAGCGGACTAGCGGGGCCATTCAGTACTTC

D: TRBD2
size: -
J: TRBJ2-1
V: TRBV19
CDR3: CASTPTSSYNEQFF
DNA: TGTGCCAGTACCCCGACTAGCAGCTACAATGAGCAGTTCTTC

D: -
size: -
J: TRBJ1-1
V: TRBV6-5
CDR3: CASGTGEFEAFF
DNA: TGTGCCAGCGGTACGGGGGAATTTGAAGCTTTCTTT

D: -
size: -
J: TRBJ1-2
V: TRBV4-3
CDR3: CASSQGGQSKYGYTF
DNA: TGCGCCAGCAGCCAAGGAGGTCAGTCGAAGTATGGCTACACCTTC